The clone carrying this T cell receptor (beta chain) has just a few counts. The data are from a study of shared clonotypes between healthy human individuals. Several immunoSEQ plates held equal portions of the genomic DNA taken from each subset. In the original workflow: From ImmunoSEQ came sequences covering only the junction and carrying no quality scores, so filtering differed. Data came from immunoSEQ multiplex PCR; TCRdb stores just in-frame clones and leaves some out. V and J calls and clone size are as listed in that table; D and trimming were resolved from the DNA. The sample lists under 300,000 clones; about 69% were seen once. CDR1 KGHSH and CDR2 LQKENI come from the germline V gene. The length of the CDR3 is 14 residues. Trimming removed 2 bases at V and 2 bases at J, with 10 bases between.

This sequence was found in a man in his thirties or forties in good health. The sample was memory CD4+ T cells sorted from blood. As for subset: CD45RA-negative fraction. The chain employs TRBV18 and TRBJ2-7; D may be TRBD2 (6 bases). The CDR3 region is CASSPGTGAYEQYF. The CDR3 DNA reads TGTGCCAGCTCACCAGGGACGGGGGCCTACGAGCAGTACTTC.